The 10 T cell receptor beta chains below all came from one sample that was sequenced in a study of monozygotic twins with inflammatory bowel disease. TCRdb reanalyzed the 5' RACE reads and collapses them to one entry per CDR3 protein, without DNA. This table lists more than 300,000 distinct CDR3 sequences. Sequenced material: blood. These TCRs come from a human donor with ulcerative colitis or Crohn's disease, or a healthy co-twin of an affected twin (not recorded which).

The rearrangement joins TRBV7-9 to TRBJ2-7; TCRdb indicates TRBD1, and absent DNA this call remains unverified. Germline CDR1 and CDR2: SEHNR and FQNEAQ (reference sequence). This CDR3 has 15 amino acids. The CDR3 region is CASSPGGGRTYEQYF.

The chain employs TRBV4-2 and TRBJ2-3; TCRdb lists TRBD2, though no DNA is available to test this call. The CDR3 sequence is 18 residues long. CDR1 is LGHNA and CDR2 is YNFKEQ in the germline V gene. The CDR3 region is CASSQNMPGGGATDTQYF.

The V call is TRBV11-2, the J call TRBJ2-5; TCRdb lists TRBD2, though no DNA is available to test this call. Germline lookup yields CDR1 SGHAT and CDR2 FQNNGV. The CDR3 contains 18 residues. CDR3 sequence: CASSSTQLAGGRQETQYF.

The gene calls are TRBV5-1 and TRBJ2-2; TCRdb lists TRBD2, though no DNA is available to test this call. Per germline, CDR1 SGHRS and CDR2 YFSETQ. The CDR3 runs to 20 residues. The CDR3 protein is CASSLARTSGGALNTGELFF.

The rearrangement joins TRBV6-5 to TRBJ2-5; TCRdb's D call of TRBD1 is untestable without DNA. The V gene's germline CDR1 is MNHEY and CDR2 SVGAGI. The CDR3 loop spans 13 amino acids. The CDR3 loop is CASRVGARETQYF.

The chain recombines TRBV20-1 with TRBJ2-7; checking the TCRdb D call of TRBD1 is not possible without DNA. Germline V gives CDR1 DFQATT, CDR2 SNEGSKA (reference sequence). The CDR3 runs 14 residues. The CDR3 loop reads CSATLRDRVHEQYF.

The chain combines TRBV7-2 with TRBJ2-3; TCRdb indicates TRBD1, and absent DNA this call remains unverified. The CDR3 length is 16 residues. CDR1 is SGHTA, CDR2 FQGNSA, per germline. The CDR3 sequence is CASSRNGAGGTDTQYF.

This sequence joins TRBV7-3 and TRBJ2-7; TCRdb returns TRBD1, unconfirmable since there is no DNA. CDR1 and CDR2 from the germline V gene are SGHTA and FQGTGA. The CDR3 contains 16 residues. CDR3 protein: CASSSREPGQSYEQYF. Drawing the rest from reference TRBV7-3 and TRBJ2-7, the complete variable domain is GAGVSQTPSNKVTEKGKYVELRCDPISGHTALYWYRQSLGQGPEFLIYFQGTGAADDSGLPNDRFFAVRPEGSVSTLKIQRTERGDSAVYLCASSSREPGQSYEQYFGPGTRLTVT.

The CDR3 is CASRMSNEQFF. The chain joins TRBV19 to TRBJ2-1. The germline V gene encodes CDR1 LNHDA and CDR2 SQIVND (reference sequence). The CDR3 totals 11 residues. Full variable domain (remainder filled in from reference TRBV19 and TRBJ2-1): DGGITQSPKYLFRKEGQNVTLSCEQNLNHDAMYWYRQDPGQGLRLIYYSQIVNDFQKGDIAEGYSVSREKKESFPLTVTSAQKNPTAFYLCASRMSNEQFFGPGTRLTVL.

The J gene is TRBJ1-1, the V gene TRBV30; there is no DNA to check the TCRdb D call of TRBD1. The CDR3 is 13 amino acids. The V gene's germline CDR1 is GTSNPN and CDR2 SVGIG (reference sequence). CDR3 protein: CAWSDRGSTEAFF.